The 14 T cell receptor beta chains reported below all come from one sample, sequenced in a study of blood T cell repertoires in COVID-19. Profiled with immunoSEQ multiplex PCR; TCRdb holds only in-frame clones, not every one. Of 150,000 to 200,000 clones listed, about 83% were seen once; the top ten hold 10%. What was sequenced was peripheral blood. These receptors all stem from a woman aged 70-85 years with COVID-19, enrolled during active disease.

The chain recombines TRBV4-1 with TRBJ1-5; D may be TRBD1 (5 bases). V dropped 4 bases and J dropped 7 bases, with 14 bases sitting between them. Per germline, CDR1 MGHRA and CDR2 YSYEKL. The CDR3 contains 14 residues. Here the CDR3 DNA reads TGCGCCAGCAGCCCTGGAGGGGCTGACCAGCCCCAGCATTTT. The encoded protein is CASSPGGADQPQHF.

This rearrangement joins TRBV11-2 to TRBJ2-1; 10 positions agree with TRBD2. Germline trimming cut 5 bases from V and 8 bases from J; bases unmatched to any gene: 12. The CDR3 covers 16 residues. Germline CDR1 and CDR2: SGHAT and FQNNGV. The CDR3 sequence is CASSVGIAGGVDEQFF. The DNA of the CDR3 is TGTGCCAGCAGCGTAGGGATAGCGGGGGGAGTCGATGAGCAGTTCTTC. The whole variable domain, remainder taken from reference TRBV11-2 and TRBJ2-1, is EAGVAQSPRYKIIEKRQSVAFWCNPISGHATLYWYQQILGQGPKLLIQFQNNGVVDDSQLPKDRFSAERLKGVDSTLKIQPAKLEDSAVYLCASSVGIAGGVDEQFFGPGTRLTVL.

The gene calls are TRBV9 and TRBJ2-6; D is unclear. The CDR3 totals 19 residues. The germline V gene encodes CDR1 SGDLS and CDR2 YYNGEE. The V and J ends lost 0 bases and 0 bases respectively, with 16 bases between them. The CDR3 sequence: CASSVEMLGGPSGANVLTF. DNA of the CDR3: TGTGCCAGCAGCGTAGAGATGTTAGGCGGCCCCTCTGGGGCCAACGTCCTGACTTTC.

The rearrangement uses TRBV7-2 and TRBJ2-7; 10 bases fit TRBD2. V dropped 3 bases and J dropped 4; count of bases not matched to a gene: 3. CDR1 is SGHTA, CDR2 FQGNSA, per germline. The CDR3 spans 14 residues. In nucleotides, the CDR3 is TGTGCCAGCAGCTTGTCTAGCGGGGGTTACGAGCAGTACTTC. This gives the protein CASSLSSGGYEQYF.

The rearrangement links TRBV2 to TRBJ1-2; 7 nucleotides match TRBD1. The CDR3 runs 12 residues. Per germline, CDR1 SNHLY and CDR2 FYNNEI. The V gene end was trimmed by 5 bases and the J gene end by 8 bases; junction bases not matched to a gene: 5. The CDR3 loop is CASSTGVGGYTF. In DNA, the CDR3 is TGTGCCAGCAGTACAGGGGTGGGAGGCTACACCTTC.

The V call is TRBV28, the J call TRBJ1-6; the D gene is possibly TRBD1 (5 bases). The CDR3 contains 15 residues. V was shortened by 6 bases and J by 7 bases, with 16 bases between the two germline ends. Germline CDR1 is MDHEN and CDR2 is SYDVKM. Written as DNA, the CDR3 is TGTGCCAGCAGCAGCCGGGGGGGTGTGAATTCACCCCTCCACTTT. It encodes CASSSRGGVNSPLHF.

The J gene is TRBJ1-3, the V gene TRBV7-9; no reliable D call. The germline gives CDR1 SEHNR, CDR2 FQNEAQ (reference sequence). V lost 4 bases and J lost 0, with 13 bases in between. The CDR3 has 16 residues. The CDR3 DNA is TGTGCCAGCAGCTCCGATCGGTTCTTCTCTGGAAACACCATATATTTT. The encoded protein is CASSSDRFFSGNTIYF.

V and J are TRBV20-1 and TRBJ1-2; 9 bases line up with TRBD1. The J segment lost 4 bases and the V segment lost 3 bases, leaving 6 bases of the junction unmatched. Per the germline V gene, CDR1 is DFQATT and CDR2 is SNEGSKA (reference sequence). The CDR3 sequence is 14 residues long. CDR3 loop: CSASETGGPYGYTF. Here the CDR3 DNA reads TGCAGTGCTAGTGAGACAGGGGGGCCCTATGGCTACACCTTC.

A few counts support this clone. CDR3 in amino acids: CARQGMSYNSPLHF. For the CDR3, the DNA is TGTGCCCGGCAGGGGATGTCCTATAATTCACCCCTCCACTTT. The chain links TRBV2 to TRBJ1-6; possibly TRBD1 for D (6 bases). The V gene lost 11 bases and the J gene lost 1 base, with 12 bases spanning the gap. Germline assignment: CDR1 SNHLY and CDR2 FYNNEI. This CDR3 contains 14 residues.

The V gene is TRBV7-2, the J gene TRBJ1-6; 8 bases are shared with TRBD1. The length of the CDR3 is 14 residues. J was trimmed by 7 bases and V by 5 bases; bases with no gene match: 4. CDR1 is SGHTA, CDR2 FQGNSA, per germline. CDR3 bases: TGTGCCAGCAGCGGCCGGGACAGGAATTCACCCCTCCACTTT. Translating it yields CASSGRDRNSPLHF.

The CDR3 loop reads CAISESRGPSTDTQYF. DNA for the CDR3: TGTGCCATCAGTGAGTCGAGGGGGCCCAGCACAGATACGCAGTATTTT. The chain combines TRBV10-3 with TRBJ2-3, with TRBD1 matching 7 bases. Germline V lookup: CDR1 ENHRY, CDR2 SYGVKD. V shed 0 bases and J 0 bases; nucleotides not matched to a gene: 3. This CDR3 region has 16 residues.

The chain combines TRBV15 with TRBJ2-2, with a tentative D call TRBD1 (6 bases). Trimming pared 0 bases from V and 6 bases from J, leaving 8 bases between. The CDR3 has 14 residues. CDR1 and CDR2 from the germline V gene are LNHNV and YYDKDF (reference sequence). The CDR3 loop is CATSRDHRAGELFF. CDR3 nucleotide sequence: TGTGCCACCAGCAGAGATCACAGGGCCGGGGAGCTGTTTTTT.

A few counts support this clone. The CDR3 loop is CAAQGDATNEKLFF. For the CDR3, the DNA is TGTGCCGCCCAGGGGGACGCAACTAATGAAAAACTGTTTTTT. The chain couples TRBV6-5 to TRBJ1-4; 7 positions agree with TRBD1. The CDR3 contains 14 residues. The V and J ends lost 11 bases and 0 bases, in that order; junction bases with no gene match: 6. The germline gives CDR1 MNHEY, CDR2 SVGAGI.

The chain is built from TRBV6-6 and TRBJ1-1, with TRBD1 identical over 7 bases. The CDR3 has 15 amino acids. The V segment lost 5 bases and the J segment 5 bases; nucleotides outside the gene matches: 11. The germline V gene encodes CDR1 MNHNY and CDR2 SVGAGI (reference sequence). CDR3 in amino acids: CASSHKTGFWTEAFF. CDR3 nucleotides: TGTGCCAGCAGTCACAAGACAGGGTTTTGGACTGAAGCTTTCTTT.